Below are 10 T cell receptor beta chains sequenced from a single sample in a study of cytomegalovirus exposure and HLA in healthy donors. PCR amplification relied on 60 Vbeta primers (plus 13 Jbeta primers). Using immunoSEQ multiplex PCR, the repertoire was profiled, and TCRdb retains in-frame clones only, with some absent. Counted here are under 200,000 clones, approximately 85% occurring once; the ten biggest clones make up roughly 9.3%. Sequences were obtained from PBMCs. The receptors here all came from a man aged 18-30 years in good health and CMV-seropositive.

The sample holds a few counts of this clone. The rearrangement links TRBV4-1 to TRBJ1-1; no firm D call. The CDR3 extends over 12 amino acids. With 4 bases removed from V and 1 base from J, the gap between germline ends came to 4 bases. Germline loops: CDR1 MGHRA, CDR2 YSYEKL. The CDR3 loop is CASSPGNTEAFF. The CDR3, as DNA: TGCGCCAGCAGCCCGGGGAACACTGAAGCTTTCTTT.

The rearrangement joins TRBV28 to TRBJ1-1; D may be TRBD1 (5 bases). The CDR3 runs 13 residues. CDR1 MDHEN and CDR2 SYDVKM come from the germline V gene. Trimming left V 2 bases short and J 5 bases short, with 9 bases between. CDR3 bases: TGTGCCAGCAGTTTAAGACAGCCGACTGAAGCTTTCTTT. Translating it yields CASSLRQPTEAFF.

The genes are TRBV6-1 and TRBJ2-7; 7 bases fit TRBD1. CDR3 length equals 14 residues. The germline V gene encodes CDR1 MNHNS and CDR2 SASEGT. Germline trimming cut 6 bases from V and 1 base from J; bases unmatched to any gene: 6. The CDR3 coding sequence is TGTGCCAGCAGATACAGGGGTGAATCCTACGAGCAGTACTTC. It yields the protein CASRYRGESYEQYF.

J is TRBJ1-5 and V is TRBV2; 8 bases fit TRBD1. Per the germline V gene, CDR1 is SNHLY and CDR2 is FYNNEI. The CDR3 has 13 amino acids. V lost 6 bases to trimming and J lost 5 bases; unmatched junction nucleotides: 3. The CDR3 region is CASRGTGDQPQHF. The CDR3 DNA follows: TGTGCCAGCAGGGGGACAGGCGATCAGCCCCAGCATTTT.

The V call is TRBV5-6, the J call TRBJ2-5; 9 bases are shared with TRBD1. With the DNA end fitting TRBJ2-7 better, the J assignment may be wrong. The CDR3 consists of 14 residues. Germline V CDR1 and CDR2: SGHDT, YYEEEE. This chain's CDR3 is CASSLGTGAYEQYF. CDR3 nucleotide sequence: TGTGCCAGCAGCTTGGGGACAGGGGCCTACGAGCAGTACTTC.

This chain uses TRBV7-7 with TRBJ2-1, with 14 bases fitting TRBD2. Germline loops: CDR1 SSHAT, CDR2 FNYEAQ (reference sequence). V lost 5 bases and J lost 9; bases outside the gene matches: 6. The CDR3 consists of 15 residues. Written as DNA, the CDR3 is TGTGCCAGCAGCCAGGGGACTAGCGGGAGAGGTGAGCAGTTCTTC. Encoded protein: CASSQGTSGRGEQFF.

The genes are TRBV2 and TRBJ1-5, with TRBD1 matching 9 bases. V shed 4 bases, J shed 0 bases, and the junction held 7 bases outside the gene matches. Germline V gene sequence: CDR1 SNHLY, CDR2 FYNNEI. The CDR3 consists of 17 residues. The CDR3, as DNA: TGTGCCAGCAGTGTGCCACAGGGGGCGACTAGCAATCAGCCCCAGCATTTT. Protein product: CASSVPQGATSNQPQHF.

V gene TRBV28 combines with J gene TRBJ1-5; no firm D call. Trimming left V 8 bases short and J 0 bases short, with 17 bases between. This CDR3 spans 16 amino acids. The germline V gene encodes CDR1 MDHEN and CDR2 SYDVKM. CDR3 amino acids: CASQTREGYSNQPQHF. The DNA of the CDR3 is TGTGCCAGCCAAACACGAGAGGGATATAGCAATCAGCCCCAGCATTTT.

This clone was counted between two and nine times. J is TRBJ1-1 and V is TRBV27; no clear D. The CDR3 sequence is 17 residues long. V was trimmed by 8 bases and J by 1 base, leaving 23 bases between them. Germline assignment: CDR1 MNHEY and CDR2 SMNVEV (reference sequence). The CDR3 region has the DNA TGTGCCAGCGGGCTCCTGAGGGCGGACCCAGGGAACACTGAAGCTTTCTTT. Its protein product is CASGLLRADPGNTEAFF.

In its sample, this clone was seen once. J is TRBJ2-7 and V is TRBV6-6; unclear D gene. This CDR3 comprises 14 residues. CDR1 and CDR2 (germline): MNHNY, SVGAGI (reference sequence). V lost 7 bases and J 7 bases, leaving 20 bases between the germline ends. The CDR3 DNA is TGTGCCAGCACCAAAATTTCCGATGGTCGGGAGCAGTACTTC. Translated: CASTKISDGREQYF.